The sequence of this T cell receptor beta chain was determined in a study of blood T cell repertoires in COVID-19. Across the study: Sites in the United States, Italy and Spain provided acute and convalescent COVID-19 samples. The cDNA or gDNA used as material had been derived from T cells, B-cell-depleted T cells, or PBMCs.

This CDR3 spans 15 amino acids. CDR1 is MNHEY, CDR2 SMNVEV, per germline (reference sequence). V lost 1 base and J lost 3, with 11 bases in between. In the source study's methods: It was from reference gene primer amplification that nucleated cell counts were estimated. Only in-frame clones appear in the TCRdb table, and some are missing; sequencing was by immunoSEQ multiplex PCR. The DNA was the basis for D and trimming; V, J and clone size are from that table. The sample has approximately 250,000 clones; 85% to 90% are singletons. Which cohort a participant joined came from the clinical history participants gave.

Specimen: PBMCs or T cells enriched from blood (not recorded which). The sequence derives from a woman aged 25 to 39 who had recovered from COVID-19. This rearrangement joins TRBV27 to TRBJ2-3; tentative D call: TRBD2 (6 bases). CDR3 DNA sequence: TGTGCCAGCAGTTTATTGGGTAGCGGAACAGATACGCAGTATTTT. Amino acid sequence: CASSLLGSGTDTQYF.